The rows below give T cell receptor beta chains drawn from one sample of a study of blood T cells in healthy people across ages. Using its own MiXCR run on the 5' RACE reads, TCRdb lists one record per CDR3 protein. The sample consists of fewer than 2,000,000 distinct CDR3 sequences, approximately 39% of them appearing once. Sequenced: blood. The source is a human donor in good health. The CDR3 runs from the conserved cysteine through the conserved F or W. Each record gives: V gene, J gene, clone size, D gene, CDR3 protein, CDR3 DNA. D genes are given only for firm matches. Size is omitted from some rows. Given values are once, few, many or a class for expanded clones.

>TRBV4-3|TRBJ2-1|NA|NA
CASSQVGSGGFPHLGEQFF
TGCGCCAGCAGCCAAGTAGGTAGCGGTGGGTTCCCCCATTTGGGTGAGCAGTTCTTC
>TRBV5-4|TRBJ2-4|few|NA
CASSLDGAKNIQYF
TGTGCCAGCAGCTTGGACGGGGCCAAAAACATTCAGTACTTC
>TRBV2|TRBJ2-2|NA|NA
CASSAGQNRVLGERFF
TGTGCCAGCAGCGCGGGACAGAATAGGGTATTGGGGGAGCGGTTTTTT
>TRBV29-1|TRBJ1-2|few|NA
CSVVQPINYGYTF
TGCAGCGTTGTGCAGCCGATTAACTATGGCTACACCTTC
>TRBV9|TRBJ1-6|few|TRBD1
CASSAQGDSPLHF
TGTGCCAGCAGCGCACAGGGGGATTCACCCCTCCACTTT
>TRBV7-9|TRBJ2-1|NA|NA
CASSLGRTENDNEQFF
TGTGCCAGCAGCTTAGGAAGAACTGAGAACGACAATGAGCAGTTCTTC
>TRBV15|TRBJ2-7|NA|NA
CATSESPESYEQYF
TGTGCCACCAGCGAGTCACCGGAGTCCTACGAGCAGTACTTC
>TRBV5-6|TRBJ1-2|NA|TRBD1
CASSSVRQGRSGYTF
TGTGCCAGCAGCAGCGTAAGACAGGGCCGGAGTGGCTACACCTTC
>TRBV6-2/TRBV6-3|TRBJ2-4|NA|TRBD1
CASALGTADSLAKNIQYF
TGTGCCAGCGCACTCGGGACAGCCGATTCACTAGCCAAAAACATTCAGTACTTC
>TRBV20-1|TRBJ1-5|NA|NA
CSAPFELGGPQHF
TGCAGTGCCCCTTTCGAGTTGGGGGGGCCCCAGCATTTT
>TRBV3-1|TRBJ2-1|few|NA
CASSRGRTEQFF
TGTGCCAGCAGCCGCGGCCGGACAGAGCAGTTCTTC
>TRBV13|TRBJ2-3|NA|NA
CASSLVGGHIRETQYF
TGTGCCAGCAGCTTAGTTGGGGGGCATATTAGGGAGACCCAGTATTTT
>TRBV29-1|TRBJ2-7|few|TRBD2
CSVTSGGPYEQYF
TGCAGCGTTACTAGCGGGGGGCCCTACGAGCAGTACTTC
>TRBV27|TRBJ2-3|few|TRBD2
CASSSTSGGPSTDTQYF
TGTGCCAGCAGTTCTACTAGCGGGGGCCCCAGCACAGATACGCAGTATTTT
>TRBV5-1|TRBJ2-7|NA|NA
CASSSGGPDEQYF
TGCGCCAGCAGCTCAGGAGGACCGGACGAGCAGTACTTC
>TRBV5-5|TRBJ2-3|few|NA
CASSTQVGFTDTQYF
TGTGCCAGCAGCACGCAGGTTGGCTTCACAGATACGCAGTATTTT
>TRBV2|TRBJ2-7|NA|TRBD2
CASSVGLAVEQYF
TGTGCCAGCAGCGTGGGACTAGCAGTGGAGCAGTACTTC
>TRBV29-1|TRBJ2-7|NA|TRBD2
CSVETGEGYEQYF
TGCAGCGTTGAAACGGGGGAGGGCTACGAGCAGTACTTC
>TRBV7-2|TRBJ2-5|NA|TRBD2
CASSLALSSGRAETQYF
TGTGCCAGCAGCTTAGCGCTCTCTAGCGGGCGGGCTGAGACCCAGTACTTC
>TRBV7-2|TRBJ2-1|NA|NA
CAGSLTGAVSSYNEQFF
TGTGCCGGCAGCTTAACGGGGGCGGTGAGCTCCTACAATGAGCAGTTCTTC
>TRBV3-1|TRBJ2-4|NA|NA
CASSLRTYERYF
TGTGCCAGCAGCCTAAGGACTTACGAGCGGTACTTC
>TRBV6-5|TRBJ2-1|NA|NA
CASSYPSAGEQFF
TGTGCCAGCAGTTATCCCTCCGCCGGTGAGCAGTTCTTC
>TRBV11-3|TRBJ2-5|NA|NA
CASSLMVGGTQYF
TGTGCCAGCAGCTTAATGGTGGGGGGGACCCAGTACTTC
>TRBV9|TRBJ1-2|NA|NA
CASSHTYGYTF
TGTGCCAGCAGCCATACATATGGCTACACCTTC
>TRBV5-1|TRBJ1-4|NA|NA
CASSLVAEGEKLFF
TGCGCCAGCAGCTTGGTAGCCGAGGGGGAAAAACTGTTTTTT
>TRBV10-3|TRBJ1-2|NA|NA
CAISESKTAAGGYTF
TGTGCCATCAGTGAGTCGAAGACGGCAGCGGGGGGCTACACCTTC
>TRBV7-2|TRBJ1-2|NA|NA
CASSLQSGQTSYGYTF
TGTGCCAGCAGCTTACAATCGGGCCAAACTAGCTATGGCTACACCTTC
>TRBV11-1|TRBJ2-1|many|TRBD2
CASSLWRGGLSYNEQFF
TGTGCCAGCAGCTTATGGCGGGGGGGCCTTTCCTACAATGAGCAGTTCTTC
>TRBV4-3|TRBJ1-1|NA|NA
CASSRQRATEAFF
TGCGCCAGCAGCCGGCAGAGGGCCACTGAAGCTTTCTTT
>TRBV6-5|TRBJ2-7|NA|TRBD1
CASSYQEGQGNEQYF
TGTGCCAGCAGTTACCAGGAGGGACAGGGGAACGAGCAGTACTTC
>TRBV10-2|TRBJ1-1|NA|TRBD1
CASTRQGETEAFF
TGCGCCAGCACTAGACAGGGGGAAACTGAAGCTTTCTTT
>TRBV15|TRBJ2-3|NA|NA
CATSRGGGGPTDTQYF
TGTGCCACCAGCAGAGGTGGCGGGGGCCCCACAGATACGCAGTATTTT
>TRBV7-2|TRBJ2-3|few|NA
CASSFPGSDTQYF
TGTGCCAGCAGCTTCCCGGGTTCAGATACGCAGTATTTT
>TRBV7-2|TRBJ2-7|few|NA
CASSPWAHSQQYF
TGTGCCAGCAGCCCCTGGGCCCACTCCCAGCAGTACTTC